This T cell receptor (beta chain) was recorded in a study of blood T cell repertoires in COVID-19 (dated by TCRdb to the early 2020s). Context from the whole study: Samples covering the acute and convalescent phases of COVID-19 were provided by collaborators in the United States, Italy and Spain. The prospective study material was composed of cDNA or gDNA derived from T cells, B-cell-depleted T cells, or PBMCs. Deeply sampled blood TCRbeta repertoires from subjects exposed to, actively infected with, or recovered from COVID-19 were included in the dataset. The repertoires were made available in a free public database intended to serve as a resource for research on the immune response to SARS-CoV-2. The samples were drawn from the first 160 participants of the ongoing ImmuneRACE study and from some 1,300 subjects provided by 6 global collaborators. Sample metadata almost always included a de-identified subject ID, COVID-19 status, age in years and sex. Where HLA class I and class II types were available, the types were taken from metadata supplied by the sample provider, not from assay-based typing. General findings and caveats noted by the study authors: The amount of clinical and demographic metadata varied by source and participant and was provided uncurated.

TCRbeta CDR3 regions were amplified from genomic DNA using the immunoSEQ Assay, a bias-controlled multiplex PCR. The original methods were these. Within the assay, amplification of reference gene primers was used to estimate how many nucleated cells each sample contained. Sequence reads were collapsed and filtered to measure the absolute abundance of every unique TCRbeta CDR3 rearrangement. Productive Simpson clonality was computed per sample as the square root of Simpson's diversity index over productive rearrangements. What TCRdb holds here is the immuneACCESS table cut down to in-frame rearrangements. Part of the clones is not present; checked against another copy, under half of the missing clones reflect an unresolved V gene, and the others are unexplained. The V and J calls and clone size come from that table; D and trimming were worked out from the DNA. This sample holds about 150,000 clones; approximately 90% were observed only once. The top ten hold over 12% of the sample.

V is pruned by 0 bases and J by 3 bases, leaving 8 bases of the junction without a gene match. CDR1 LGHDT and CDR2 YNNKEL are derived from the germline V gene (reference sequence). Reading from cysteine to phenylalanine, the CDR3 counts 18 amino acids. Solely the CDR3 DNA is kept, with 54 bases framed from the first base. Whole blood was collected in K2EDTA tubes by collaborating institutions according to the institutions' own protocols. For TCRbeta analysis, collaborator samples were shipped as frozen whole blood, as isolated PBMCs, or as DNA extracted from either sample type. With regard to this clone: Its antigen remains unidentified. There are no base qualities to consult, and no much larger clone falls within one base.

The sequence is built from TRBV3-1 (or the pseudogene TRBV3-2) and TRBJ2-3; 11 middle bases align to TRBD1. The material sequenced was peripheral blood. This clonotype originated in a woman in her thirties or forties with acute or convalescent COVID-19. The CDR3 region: CASSQDRDRGWGTDTQYF. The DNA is TGTGCCAGCAGCCAAGACCGGGACAGGGGGTGGGGTACAGATACGCAGTATTTT.